These 29 T cell receptor beta chains originate from one sample sequenced in a study of T cell repertoires in cytomegalovirus infection. TCRdb re-analysed the reads in MiXCR, keeping a single row per CDR3 protein. The sample has approximately 400,000 distinct CDR3 sequences; approximately 31% are singletons. Sequenced material: PBMCs. Receptors originate from a human donor in good health (CMV status not recorded). Some clones in this sample may be carry-over from other donors' samples.

This chain connects TRBV2 to TRBJ1-1; maybe TRBD1 (6 bases). Trimming took 9 bases from V and 9 from J, leaving 11 bases between them. CDR1 and CDR2 from the germline V gene are SNHLY and FYNNEI. The CDR3 totals 10 residues. The CDR3 protein is CARGQGKAFF. The CDR3 nucleotides are TGTGCCAGGGGACAAGGGAAAGCTTTCTTT.

This clonotype was recorded only once. This rearrangement joins TRBV4-1 to TRBJ1-1; D uncertain. This CDR3 region has 16 residues. The germline gives CDR1 MGHRA, CDR2 YSYEKL. Trimming left V 5 bases short and J 3 bases short, with 19 bases between. This chain's CDR3 is CASSARGPGSYTEAFF. As DNA, the CDR3 is TGCGCCAGCAGCGCCCGAGGTCCGGGGTCGTACACTGAAGCTTTCTTT.

The chain links TRBV19 to TRBJ2-1; 14 bases line up with TRBD2. There are 16 residues in the CDR3. From germline, CDR1 is LNHDA and CDR2 SQIVND (reference sequence). V was clipped by 7 bases and J by 2 bases; unmatched bases: 4. CDR3 sequence reads: CASITTSGGAYNEQFF. The CDR3 nucleotides are TGTGCCAGTATTACGACTAGCGGGGGGGCCTACAATGAGCAGTTCTTC.

CDR3 region: CASSRGPTRESQYF. For the CDR3, the DNA is TGTGCCAGCAGCAGAGGGCCAACCCGAGAGTCGCAGTATTTT. The V gene is TRBV5-5, the J gene TRBJ2-3; weak D call: TRBD2 (5 bases). Trimming removed 4 bases from V and 10 bases from J, with 19 bases in between. The CDR3 sequence is 14 residues long. Germline V gene data show CDR1 as SGHKS and CDR2 as YYEKEE (reference sequence).

The chain joins TRBV6-2 or TRBV6-3 to TRBJ1-6, with TRBD1 matching 7 bases. From germline, CDR1 is MNHEY and CDR2 SVGEGT. The CDR3 length is 18 residues. Trimming removed 0 bases from V and 4 bases from J; junction bases left unmatched: 9. Here the CDR3 DNA reads TGTGCCAGCAGTTACTCGAGGGAACAGGGGTGGTATAATTCACCCCTCCACTTT. Protein: CASSYSREQGWYNSPLHF.

This clonotype has more than one count but fewer than ten. V is TRBV6-1 and J is TRBJ2-1; D call uncertain. Germline V lookup: CDR1 MNHNS, CDR2 SASEGT. The CDR3 covers 15 residues. V was shortened by 0 bases and J by 5 bases, with 11 bases between the two germline ends. The CDR3 reads CASSEAPDGDNEQFF. CDR3 nucleotides: TGTGCCAGCAGTGAAGCCCCGGACGGAGACAATGAGCAGTTCTTC.

About this clonotype: The junction does not match germline at one end; this may be a read error. This chain joins TRBV4-1 and TRBJ2-7; tentative D call: TRBD2 (6 bases). Germline-derived CDR1 and CDR2 are MGHRA and YSYEKL. The CDR3 totals 16 residues. CDR3 protein: CASSQDPAWGEEEPYF. CDR3 bases: TGCGCCAGCAGCCAAGATCCCGCGTGGGGGGAAGAAGAGCCGTACTTC.

The J gene is TRBJ2-7, the V gene TRBV6-2 or TRBV6-3, with 7 bases identical to TRBD1. Looked up from germline, CDR1 is MNHEY and CDR2 is SVGEGT. This CDR3 contains 11 residues. Unmatched junction bases numbered 1, after V lost 4 bases and J lost 7 bases. The CDR3 bases are TGTGCCAGCAGTTTGGACAGGGAGCAGTACTTC. This gives the protein CASSLDREQYF.

This clonotype was detected many times. Here the CDR3 reads CASSFSPMGNTEAFF. The CDR3 DNA follows: TGTGCCAGCAGCTTCTCTCCTATGGGGAACACTGAAGCTTTCTTT. The chain uses TRBV7-2 and TRBJ1-1; D gene ambiguous. In germline, CDR1 is SGHTA, CDR2 FQGNSA. The CDR3 has 15 residues. V was trimmed by 3 bases and J by 1 base, leaving 12 bases between them.

The chain links TRBV9 to TRBJ1-4; a weak D match, TRBD1 (5 bases). The CDR3 is made up of 14 amino acids. Trimming took 0 bases from V and 8 from J, leaving 11 bases between them. The V gene's germline CDR1 is SGDLS and CDR2 YYNGEE. In DNA form, the CDR3 reads TGTGCCAGCAGCGTAGCGGGCAGGGACGAAAAACTGTTTTTT. Translated: CASSVAGRDEKLFF.

The gene calls are TRBV6-1 and TRBJ1-5, with 8 bases fitting TRBD1. The CDR3 is 14 amino acids. Germline values: CDR1 MNHNS, CDR2 SASEGT. Trimming removed 8 bases from V and 7 bases from J; junction bases left unmatched: 10. DNA for the CDR3: TGTGCCAGCGAGAAAGGACAGGGAGTCCAGCCCCAGCATTTT. Encoded protein: CASEKGQGVQPQHF.

This clonotype occurred once. J is TRBJ2-5 and V is TRBV12-3 or TRBV12-4; weak D call: TRBD1 (5 bases). V gave up 4 bases and J gave up 5 bases, with 14 bases separating them. The CDR3 length is 14 residues. The CDR3 is CASSSAGPGETQYF. CDR3 in DNA: TGTGCCAGCAGTTCGGCAGGACCAGGGGAGACCCAGTACTTC.

With regard to this clonotype: Sequence at one end of the junction differs from germline and may be a read error. The rearrangement joins TRBV7-6 to TRBJ1-3; D is ambiguous. The CDR3 extends over 15 amino acids. The germline CDR1 and CDR2 sequences are SGHVS and FNYEAQ. The CDR3 sequence is CASSAPRASGNTISF. CDR3 DNA: TGTGCCAGCAGCGCCCCCCGGGCCTCTGGAAACACCATATCTTTT.

This clonotype was observed a few times. The V gene is TRBV6-2 or TRBV6-3, the J gene TRBJ2-3; 9 bases line up with TRBD1. V lost 10 bases and J lost 4; bases outside the gene matches: 9. The germline V gene encodes CDR1 MNHEY and CDR2 SVGEGT. The CDR3 extends over 14 amino acids. CDR3: CANSGTGTSDTQYF. The DNA of the CDR3 is TGTGCCAACTCCGGGACAGGGACGTCAGATACGCAGTATTTT.

About this clonotype itself: The junction departs from the called germline gene at one end, perhaps through a read error. V gene TRBV12-3 or TRBV12-4 combines with J gene TRBJ1-5; D might be TRBD1 (6 bases). This CDR3 region has 14 residues. The CDR3 reads CSSSTDRDNQPQHF. For the CDR3, the DNA is TGTTCCAGCAGTACGGACAGAGACAATCAGCCCCAGCATTTT.

This clonotype was recorded at least ten times. The rearrangement joins TRBV7-2 to TRBJ1-5; D is uncertain. The ends were cut back, 4 bases at V and 3 bases at J, with 7 bases in the middle. The CDR3 spans 13 residues. CDR1 and CDR2 from the germline V gene are SGHTA and FQGNSA. The CDR3 DNA sequence: TGTGCCAGCAGCTCCGAGTTCAATCAGCCCCAGCATTTT. Translation gives CASSSEFNQPQHF.

This clonotype was seen once. Possible read error: a much larger clone is one base away. The chain recombines TRBV11-2 with TRBJ2-1, with a weak D call TRBD1 (6 bases). The CDR3 sequence is 14 residues long. Looked up from germline, CDR1 is SGHAT and CDR2 is FQNNGV. V gave up 5 bases and J gave up 5 bases, with 13 bases separating them. The CDR3 bases are TGTGCCAGCAGCCAAGCTCACAGGGACAATGAGCAGTTCTTC. Translating it yields CASSQAHRDNEQFF.

With regard to this clonotype: No conserved phenylalanine or tryptophan ends this CDR3, so it is likely a read error. The rearrangement joins TRBV11-2 to TRBJ2-7, with D maybe TRBD1 (6 bases). This CDR3 is built from 15 residues. Germline loops: CDR1 SGHAT, CDR2 FQNNGV. V lost 1 base and J 2 bases, leaving 12 bases between the germline ends. Here the CDR3 reads CASSLATGPPYEQYL. The CDR3 DNA sequence: TGTGCCAGCAGCTTAGCGACAGGTCCCCCCTACGAGCAGTACCTC.

This clonotype was picked up one time. One base away lies a much larger clone, so this may be a sequencing read error. A read error is likely, as this CDR3 ends without the conserved phenylalanine or tryptophan. This chain uses TRBV11-2 with TRBJ2-1; TRBD1 is a possible D gene (7 bases). V was pared by 1 base and J by 1 base, with 11 bases between. Germline V lookup: CDR1 SGHAT, CDR2 FQNNGV. The CDR3 extends over 16 amino acids. The CDR3 reads CASSLGRGASYNEQFL. The CDR3, as DNA: TGTGCCAGCAGCTTAGGCAGGGGGGCATCCTACAATGAGCAGTTCTTA.

In its sample, this clonotype was seen a few times. The chain uses TRBV7-8 and TRBJ1-5; possibly TRBD1 for D (5 bases). CDR1 and CDR2 from the germline V gene are SGHVS and FQNEAQ. Trimming pared 3 bases from V and 4 bases from J, leaving 16 bases between. The CDR3 has 16 amino acids. CDR3 DNA: TGTGCCAGCAGCTTGGGCAGTGTGACAGCTAATCAGCCCCAGCATTTT. Protein sequence: CASSLGSVTANQPQHF.

This clonotype occurred many times. This rearrangement joins TRBV12-3 or TRBV12-4 to TRBJ1-1; the match to TRBD1 covers 10 bases. This CDR3 contains 15 residues. After removal of 5 bases from V and 1 base from J, the junction contained 4 bases not matched to a gene. The CDR3 loop is CASSPRTGGNTEAFF. In DNA form, the CDR3 reads TGTGCCAGCAGTCCCAGGACAGGGGGGAACACTGAAGCTTTCTTT.

The V and J genes are TRBV29-1 and TRBJ2-5; 7 bases agree with TRBD1. From germline, CDR1 is SQVTM and CDR2 ANQGSEA. CDR3 length: 15 amino acids. V was clipped by 5 bases and J by 1 base; unmatched bases: 10. CDR3 amino acids: CSVSRATGTQETQYF. The CDR3 nucleotides read TGCAGCGTTAGTAGGGCGACAGGGACCCAAGAGACCCAGTACTTC.

This clonotype was counted only a few times. This chain joins TRBV5-6 and TRBJ2-1, with 8 bases aligning to TRBD2. After removal of 5 bases from V and 0 bases from J, the junction contained 10 bases not matched to a gene. The CDR3 runs to 17 residues. CDR1 SGHDT and CDR2 YYEEEE come from the germline V gene. The CDR3 spells CASRNNREGVSYNEQFF. CDR3 nucleotides: TGTGCCAGCAGAAATAACCGGGAGGGTGTCTCCTACAATGAGCAGTTCTTC.

This clonotype was seen a handful of times. The CDR3 reads CASRRSSGGYTF. The CDR3, as DNA: TGTGCCAGCAGACGCTCTTCTGGAGGCTACACCTTC. The V gene is TRBV6-5, the J gene TRBJ1-2; D ambiguous. This CDR3 has 12 residues. Germline CDR1 is MNHEY and CDR2 is SVGAGI. V lost 6 bases to trimming and J lost 8 bases, with 13 bases between them.

This CDR3 is CASRIEAGLPGRNGYTF. CDR3 nucleotide sequence: TGTGCCAGTCGAATAGAGGCGGGTTTGCCAGGAAGAAATGGCTACACCTTC. The chain carries TRBV19 and TRBJ1-2; D not resolved. The CDR3 is made up of 17 amino acids. Deletions cut 8 bases from V and 6 bases from J, with 28 bases between. Germline values: CDR1 LNHDA, CDR2 SQIVND (reference sequence).

A note on this clonotype: At one end the junction does not follow the germline gene, possibly because of a read error. This sequence joins TRBV7-8 and TRBJ1-1; no clear D. The CDR3 loop spans 16 amino acids. Germline V gives CDR1 SGHVS, CDR2 FQNEAQ. The CDR3 is CASSLQRGAVNTEAYF. CDR3 coding DNA: TGTGCCAGCAGCTTACAGCGTGGAGCCGTGAACACTGAAGCTTACTTT.

In the case of this clonotype: Because it lacks the conserved phenylalanine or tryptophan at the end, this CDR3 is likely a read error. The chain uses TRBV7-8 and TRBJ2-7; D may be TRBD1 (6 bases). CDR1 SGHVS and CDR2 FQNEAQ come from the germline V gene. The CDR3 loop spans 14 amino acids. V gave up 3 bases and J gave up 3 bases, with 12 bases separating them. In DNA form, the CDR3 reads TGTGCCAGCAGCTTTCGGGACACCTACTACGAGCAGTACTGC. Translation gives CASSFRDTYYEQYC.

This clonotype was seen many times. The chain recombines TRBV7-2 with TRBJ1-2, with a weak D call TRBD1 (6 bases). Germline CDR1 and CDR2: SGHTA and FQGNSA. V lost 5 bases and J 2 bases, leaving 21 bases between the germline ends. The length of the CDR3 is 17 residues. The CDR3 reads CASSPGASARANYGYTF. The CDR3 nucleotides are TGTGCCAGCAGCCCGGGGGCCAGCGCCCGAGCGAACTATGGCTACACCTTC.

This clonotype was detected only once. This sequence joins TRBV19 and TRBJ1-3, with 7 bases identical to TRBD1. The CDR3 totals 14 residues. CDR1 LNHDA and CDR2 SQIVND come from the germline V gene (reference sequence). V gave up 3 bases and J gave up 3 bases; unmatched junction bases: 2. The CDR3: CASSIDRDGNTIYF. The CDR3 DNA reads TGTGCCAGTAGTATCGACAGGGATGGAAACACCATATATTTT.